The 7 T cell receptor beta chains presented below share a single source sample, sequenced in a study of blood T cells in healthy people across ages. A sample-barcoded 5' primer and a J-beta primer mix were used in a second PCR of about 7 to 12 cycles. MiXCR, run by TCRdb on the 5' RACE reads, gives a single entry per CDR3 protein. The table has around 1,600,000 distinct CDR3 sequences, approximately 43% seen once. Sequencing was carried out using blood. These receptor sequences come from a young woman in good health.

This clonotype was counted at least ten times. The chain joins TRBV6-4 to TRBJ2-1; 9 nucleotides match TRBD1. Germline loops: CDR1 MRHNA, CDR2 SNTAGT. This CDR3 contains 16 residues. The ends lost 0 bases at V and 3 bases at J; junction bases unmatched: 3. CDR3 sequence reads: CASSDSATGGYNEQFF. The CDR3 DNA follows: TGTGCCAGCAGTGACTCGGCGACAGGGGGCTACAATGAGCAGTTCTTC.

The chain is built from TRBV4-1 and TRBJ1-1; D may be TRBD1 (5 bases). The germline gives CDR1 MGHRA, CDR2 YSYEKL. The germline V and J ends were trimmed by 4 bases and 4 bases, with 13 bases remaining between them. The CDR3 has 14 residues. The CDR3 coding sequence is TGCGCCAGCAGCCGGGGACTTGTTCCCACTGAAGCTTTCTTT. As protein: CASSRGLVPTEAFF.

There are a few counts of this clonotype. The V call is TRBV7-6, the J call TRBJ2-7, with D hard to call. This CDR3 spans 14 amino acids. The germline V and J ends were trimmed by 1 base and 3 bases, with 10 bases remaining between them. Germline V gene lookup returns CDR1 SGHVS and CDR2 FNYEAQ. DNA for the CDR3: TGTGCCAGCAGCTTAGATCCCGGATACTACGAGCAGTACTTC. Translated: CASSLDPGYYEQYF.

The chain employs TRBV29-1 and TRBJ2-4; 11 nucleotides match TRBD1. The closer fit of TRBJ2-5 to the DNA end suggests the J call may be wrong. Per germline, CDR1 SQVTM and CDR2 ANQGSEA. CDR3 length equals 13 residues. The CDR3 nucleotides read TGCAGCCAACCGGGACAGGGGGTAGAGACCCAGTACTTC. Encoded protein: CSQPGQGVETQYF.

This clonotype appeared a few times. The chain joins TRBV4-1 to TRBJ2-1; D may be TRBD1 (5 bases). Trimming removed 1 base from V and 4 bases from J, with 11 bases in between. Per the germline V gene, CDR1 is MGHRA and CDR2 is YSYEKL. The CDR3 is 15 amino acids. CDR3 DNA sequence: TGCGCCAGCAGCCAAGGACAGTTCTCTTACAATGAGCAGTTCTTC. Translated, it gives CASSQGQFSYNEQFF.

This chain uses TRBV20-1 with TRBJ2-1, with 7 bases matching TRBD2. V was pared by 4 bases and J by 13 bases, with 16 bases of the junction left unmatched. CDR3 length: 14 residues. CDR1 and CDR2 from the germline V gene are DFQATT and SNEGSKA (reference sequence). The CDR3: CSAKGSGGRETQFF. CDR3 nucleotide sequence: TGCAGTGCTAAAGGCTCCGGAGGGCGGGAGACCCAGTTCTTC.

V is TRBV27 and J is TRBJ1-2; no firm D call. The CDR3 runs to 14 residues. V was cut by 2 bases and J by 4 bases, with 11 bases left in between. CDR1 and CDR2 from the germline V gene are MNHEY and SMNVEV (reference sequence). CDR3 amino acids: CASSLNPAPYGYTF. The CDR3 DNA reads TGTGCCAGCAGTTTAAACCCAGCCCCCTATGGCTACACCTTC.